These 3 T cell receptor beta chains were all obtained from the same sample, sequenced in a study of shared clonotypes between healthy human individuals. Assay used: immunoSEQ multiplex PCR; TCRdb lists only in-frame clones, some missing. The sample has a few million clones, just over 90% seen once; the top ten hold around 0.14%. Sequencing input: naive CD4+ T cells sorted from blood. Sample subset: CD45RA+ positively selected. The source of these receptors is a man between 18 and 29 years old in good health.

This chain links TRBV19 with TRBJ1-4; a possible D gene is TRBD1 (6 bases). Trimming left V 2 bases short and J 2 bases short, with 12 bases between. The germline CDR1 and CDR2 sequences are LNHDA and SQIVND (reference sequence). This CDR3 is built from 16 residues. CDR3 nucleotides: TGTGCCAGTAGTATACGTCCGAGGGGGACTAATGAAAAACTGTTTTTT. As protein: CASSIRPRGTNEKLFF.

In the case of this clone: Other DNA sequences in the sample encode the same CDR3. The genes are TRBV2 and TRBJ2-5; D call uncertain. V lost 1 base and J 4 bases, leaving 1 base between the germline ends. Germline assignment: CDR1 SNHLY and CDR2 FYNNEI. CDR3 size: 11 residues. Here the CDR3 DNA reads TGTGCCAGCAGTGAAGTAGAGACCCAGTACTTC. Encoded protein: CASSEVETQYF.

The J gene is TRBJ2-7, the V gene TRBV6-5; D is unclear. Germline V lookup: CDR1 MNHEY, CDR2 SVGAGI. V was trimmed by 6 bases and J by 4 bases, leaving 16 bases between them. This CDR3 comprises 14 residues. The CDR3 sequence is CASRNTYSPYEQYF. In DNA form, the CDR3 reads TGTGCCAGCAGGAATACTTATTCCCCTTACGAGCAGTACTTC.